The clone carrying this TCR beta chain was counted at least ten times. As yet, its antigen is unknown. Unique molecular identifiers were attached to individual cDNA molecules within the library. MiXCR, run by TCRdb on the RACE reads, gives a single entry per CDR3 protein. The table includes 270,000 or so distinct CDR3 sequences, around 7% detected once. The sample belongs to a study of human T cells and chemical hapten exposure. Findings of the study overall: Once DPC sensitization occurred, TCRs above 1 in 1000 frequency showed no change.

Per the germline V gene, CDR1 is LGHNA and CDR2 is YNFKEQ. The CDR3 sequence is 14 residues long. The V end was cut by 8 bases, the J end by 4 bases, with 17 bases between. Time point noted: pre-sensitization, week 0. Specified treatment: therapeutic diphenylcyclopropenone sensitization with weekly scalp DPC. Blood sampling preceded each patch test application. The receptor was isolated from a man younger than 30 with alopecia areata. Some clones in this sample may be carry-over from other donors' samples. The chain links TRBV4-2 to TRBJ1-2; D call uncertain. The starting material was whole blood, obtained in connection with sensitization to the hapten diphenylcyclopropenone (DPC). DNA for the CDR3: TGTGCCAGCGGAGCCATGAAGGACGGCTATGGCTACACCTTC. This gives the protein CASGAMKDGYGYTF.